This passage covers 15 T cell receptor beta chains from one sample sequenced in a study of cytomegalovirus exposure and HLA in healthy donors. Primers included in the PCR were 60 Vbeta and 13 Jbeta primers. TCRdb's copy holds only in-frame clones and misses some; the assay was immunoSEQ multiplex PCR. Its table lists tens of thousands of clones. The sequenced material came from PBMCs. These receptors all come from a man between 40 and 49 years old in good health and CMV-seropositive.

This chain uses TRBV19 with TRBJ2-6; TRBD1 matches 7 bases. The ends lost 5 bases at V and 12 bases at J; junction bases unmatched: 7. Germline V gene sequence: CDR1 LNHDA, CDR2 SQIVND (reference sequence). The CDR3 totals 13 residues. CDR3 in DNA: TGTGCCAGTAGTTCGGGACAGTCTAGCGTCCTGACTTTC. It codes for CASSSGQSSVLTF.

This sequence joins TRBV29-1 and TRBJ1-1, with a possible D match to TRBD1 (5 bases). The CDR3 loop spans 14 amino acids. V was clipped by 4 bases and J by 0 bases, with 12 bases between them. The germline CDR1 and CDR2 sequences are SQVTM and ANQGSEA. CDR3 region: CSVGLQGLNTEAFF. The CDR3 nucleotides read TGCAGCGTTGGACTCCAGGGATTGAACACTGAAGCTTTCTTT.

Written as DNA, the CDR3 is TGTGCCAGTAGTAGGATGCCAGGGACAGGGCTTGGCACAGATACGCAGTATTTT. Translation gives CASSRMPGTGLGTDTQYF. V gene TRBV19 combines with J gene TRBJ2-3; 9 nucleotides agree with TRBD1. CDR3 size: 18 residues. CDR1 is LNHDA and CDR2 is SQIVND in the germline V gene (reference sequence). V shed 4 bases and J 1 base; nucleotides not matched to a gene: 12. Variable domain in full (rest from reference TRBV19 and TRBJ2-3): DGGITQSPKYLFRKEGQNVTLSCEQNLNHDAMYWYRQDPGQGLRLIYYSQIVNDFQKGDIAEGYSVSREKKESFPLTVTSAQKNPTAFYLCASSRMPGTGLGTDTQYFGPGTRLTVL.

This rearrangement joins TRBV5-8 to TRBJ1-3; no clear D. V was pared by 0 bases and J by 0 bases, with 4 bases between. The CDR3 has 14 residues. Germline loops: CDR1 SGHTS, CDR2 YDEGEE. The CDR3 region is CASSLANSGNTIYF. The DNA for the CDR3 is TGTGCCAGCAGCTTGGCCAACTCTGGAAACACCATATATTTT. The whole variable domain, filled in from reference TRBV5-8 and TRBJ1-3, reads EAGVTQSPTHLIKTRGQQATLRCSPISGHTSVYWYQQALGLGLQFLLWYDEGEERNRGNFPPRFSGRQFPNYSSELNVNALELEDSALYLCASSLANSGNTIYFGEGSWLTVV.

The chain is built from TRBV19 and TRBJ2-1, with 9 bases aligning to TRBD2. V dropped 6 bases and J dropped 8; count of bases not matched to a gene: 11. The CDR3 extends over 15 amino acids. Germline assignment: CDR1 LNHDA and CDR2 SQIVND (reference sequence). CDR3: CASSHLSGSRDEQFF. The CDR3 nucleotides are TGTGCCAGTAGCCACCTTAGCGGGAGCAGGGATGAGCAGTTCTTC. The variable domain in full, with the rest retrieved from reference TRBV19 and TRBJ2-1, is DGGITQSPKYLFRKEGQNVTLSCEQNLNHDAMYWYRQDPGQGLRLIYYSQIVNDFQKGDIAEGYSVSREKKESFPLTVTSAQKNPTAFYLCASSHLSGSRDEQFFGPGTRLTVL.

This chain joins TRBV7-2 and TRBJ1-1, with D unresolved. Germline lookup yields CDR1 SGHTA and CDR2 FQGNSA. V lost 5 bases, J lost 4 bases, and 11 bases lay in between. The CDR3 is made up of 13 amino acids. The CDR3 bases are TGTGCCAGCAGCACTAGGGTAAGCACTGAAGCTTTCTTT. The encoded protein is CASSTRVSTEAFF.

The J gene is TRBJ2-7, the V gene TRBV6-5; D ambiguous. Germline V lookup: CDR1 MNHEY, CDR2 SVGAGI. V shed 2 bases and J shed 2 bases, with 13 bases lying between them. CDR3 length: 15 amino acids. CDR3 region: CASSYKSRTPYEQYF. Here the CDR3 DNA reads TGTGCCAGCAGTTACAAGAGTCGTACGCCCTACGAGCAGTACTTC.

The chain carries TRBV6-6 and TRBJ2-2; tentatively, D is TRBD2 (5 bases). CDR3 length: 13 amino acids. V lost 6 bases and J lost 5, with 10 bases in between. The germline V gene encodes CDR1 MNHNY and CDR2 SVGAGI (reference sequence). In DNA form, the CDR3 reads TGTGCCAGCAGACTAGAGCAGACCGGGGAGCTGTTTTTT. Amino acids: CASRLEQTGELFF.

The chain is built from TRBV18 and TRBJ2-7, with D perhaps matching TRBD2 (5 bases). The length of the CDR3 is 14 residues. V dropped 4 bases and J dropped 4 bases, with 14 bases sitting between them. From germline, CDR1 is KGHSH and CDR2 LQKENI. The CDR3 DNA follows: TGTGCCAGCTCACAAGGGCCCGGGGAATACGAGCAGTACTTC. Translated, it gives CASSQGPGEYEQYF.

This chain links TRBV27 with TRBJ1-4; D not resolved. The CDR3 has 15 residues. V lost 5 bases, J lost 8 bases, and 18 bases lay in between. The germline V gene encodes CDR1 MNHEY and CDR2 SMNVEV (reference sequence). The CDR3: CASSLRGTYSEKLFF. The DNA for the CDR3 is TGTGCCAGCAGTCTACGAGGAACCTACTCGGAAAAACTGTTTTTT.

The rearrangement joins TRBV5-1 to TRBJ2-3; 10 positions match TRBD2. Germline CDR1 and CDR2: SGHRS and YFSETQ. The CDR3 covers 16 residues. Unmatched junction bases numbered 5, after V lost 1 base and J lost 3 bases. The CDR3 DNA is TGCGCCAGCAGCTTGCGACTAGCGGGCGCAACAGATACGCAGTATTTT. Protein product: CASSLRLAGATDTQYF.

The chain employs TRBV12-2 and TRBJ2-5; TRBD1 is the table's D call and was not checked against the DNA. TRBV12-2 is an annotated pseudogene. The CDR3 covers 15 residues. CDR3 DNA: TGTGCAAGTCGCTTAAGGAACAGGGTTGGGGAGACCCAGTACTTC. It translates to CASRLRNRVGETQYF.

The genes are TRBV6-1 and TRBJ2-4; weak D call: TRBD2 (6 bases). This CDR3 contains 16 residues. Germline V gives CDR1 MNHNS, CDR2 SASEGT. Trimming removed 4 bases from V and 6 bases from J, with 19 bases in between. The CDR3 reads CASSVESGQGGNIQYF. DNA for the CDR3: TGTGCCAGCAGTGTGGAGTCGGGGCAGGGAGGAAACATTCAGTACTTC.

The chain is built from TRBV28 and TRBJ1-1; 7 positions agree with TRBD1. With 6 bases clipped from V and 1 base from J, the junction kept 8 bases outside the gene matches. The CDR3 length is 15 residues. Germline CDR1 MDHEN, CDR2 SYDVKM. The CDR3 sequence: CASSQNRGRNTEAFF. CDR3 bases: TGTGCCAGCAGCCAAAACAGGGGACGGAACACTGAAGCTTTCTTT. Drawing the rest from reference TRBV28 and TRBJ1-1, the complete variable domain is DVKVTQSSRYLVKRTGEKVFLECVQDMDHENMFWYRQDPGLGLRLIYFSYDVKMKEKGDIPEGYSVSREKKERFSLILESASTNQTSMYLCASSQNRGRNTEAFFGQGTRLTVV.

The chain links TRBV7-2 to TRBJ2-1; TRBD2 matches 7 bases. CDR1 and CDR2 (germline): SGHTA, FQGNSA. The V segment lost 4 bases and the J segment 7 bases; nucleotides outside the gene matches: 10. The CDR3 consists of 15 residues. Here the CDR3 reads CASSSLTSWLNEQFF. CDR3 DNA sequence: TGTGCCAGCAGCTCCCTGACTAGCTGGCTGAATGAGCAGTTCTTC.